This paragraph covers one TCR beta chain sequence. The target antigen is unknown. This record comes from a study of T cells in localized non-small cell lung cancer. Study results and limitations: It was uninvolved adjacent lung that showed the highest T cell clonality, exceeding tumor. Analysis by sequencing included only one tumor region, so heterogeneity remains possible. A raised T cell density in blood coincided with lengthier overall survival. Adjacent lung had a median roughly 58 of the 100 largest tumor clones.

Using immunoSEQ multiplex PCR, the repertoire was profiled, and TCRdb retains in-frame clones only, with some absent. The table lists roughly 66,000 clones, almost 90% of them singletons. Germline lookup yields CDR1 MNHNY and CDR2 SVGAGI (reference sequence). The CDR3 totals 13 residues. Losses at the gene ends were 7 bases for V and 4 bases for J; bases not matched to a gene: 3. The J gene is TRBJ2-1, the V gene TRBV6-6, with 8 bases aligning to TRBD1. Material: peripheral blood, obtained before any cancer treatment. The sequence was obtained from a woman between 35 and 75 years old with stage I lung adenocarcinoma. The CDR3 DNA sequence: TGTGCCAGCACCAGGGGGCAATACAATGAGCAGTTCTTC. Its protein product is CASTRGQYNEQFF.